This T cell receptor (beta chain) was identified during a study of shared clonotypes between healthy human individuals. Sequencing was performed with immunoSEQ multiplex PCR; in TCRdb, only in-frame clones are kept and a portion is missing. The table records approximately 1,500,000 clones, around 98% of them present only once. Germline CDR1 reads LNHDA; CDR2 reads SQIVND (reference sequence). The trim removed 5 bases at V and 5 bases at J, leaving 11 bases unmatched. The CDR3 contains 15 residues. With respect to this clone: What it binds is not known.

Study results and limitations: Naive subsets generally had larger estimated richness than memory subsets.

The specimen sequenced was naive CD4+ T cells sorted from blood. Subset here: CD45RA+ positively selected. The chain joins TRBV19 to TRBJ2-5, with 7 bases lining up with TRBD2. The receptor's source is a man aged 25 to 40 in good health. The CDR3 loop reads CASSSPGRVEETQYF. The CDR3 DNA follows: TGTGCCAGTAGTTCCCCGGGGAGGGTTGAGGAGACCCAGTACTTC.